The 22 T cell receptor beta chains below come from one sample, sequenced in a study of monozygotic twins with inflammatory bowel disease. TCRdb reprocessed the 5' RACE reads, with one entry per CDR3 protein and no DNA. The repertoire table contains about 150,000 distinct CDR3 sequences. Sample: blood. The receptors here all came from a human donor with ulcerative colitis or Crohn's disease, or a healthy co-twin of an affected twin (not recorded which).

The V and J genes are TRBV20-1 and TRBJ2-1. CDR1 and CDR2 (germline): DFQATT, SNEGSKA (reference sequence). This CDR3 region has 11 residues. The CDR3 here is CSAHDYDEQFF.

CDR3 residues: CASMRDRGSDTQYF. J is TRBJ2-3 and V is TRBV2; absent DNA, TCRdb's TRBD1 call cannot be checked. Germline CDR1 reads SNHLY; CDR2 reads FYNNEI. This CDR3 comprises 14 residues.

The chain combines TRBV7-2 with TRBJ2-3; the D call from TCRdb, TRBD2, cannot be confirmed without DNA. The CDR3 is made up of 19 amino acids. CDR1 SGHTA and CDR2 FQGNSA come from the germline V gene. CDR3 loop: CASSLGRLAGERSTDTQYF. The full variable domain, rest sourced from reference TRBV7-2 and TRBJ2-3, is GAGVSQSPSNKVTEKGKDVELRCDPISGHTALYWYRQSLGQGLEFLIYFQGNSAPDKSGLPSDRFSAERTGGSVSTLTIQRTQQEDSAVYLCASSLGRLAGERSTDTQYFGPGTRLTVL.

This chain's CDR3 is CAISESPYGDRELFF. The chain has TRBV10-3 and TRBJ1-4; the D gene TCRdb calls, TRBD1, cannot be checked with no DNA. Germline V CDR1 and CDR2: ENHRY, SYGVKD. The CDR3 has 15 residues.

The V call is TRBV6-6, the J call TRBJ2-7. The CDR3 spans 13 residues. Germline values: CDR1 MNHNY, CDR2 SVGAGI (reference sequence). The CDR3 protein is CASKPMKSYEQYF.

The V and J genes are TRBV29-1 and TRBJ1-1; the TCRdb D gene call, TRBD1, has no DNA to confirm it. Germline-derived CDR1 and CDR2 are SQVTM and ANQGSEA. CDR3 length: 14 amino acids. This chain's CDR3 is CSVAPWGGYTEAFF.

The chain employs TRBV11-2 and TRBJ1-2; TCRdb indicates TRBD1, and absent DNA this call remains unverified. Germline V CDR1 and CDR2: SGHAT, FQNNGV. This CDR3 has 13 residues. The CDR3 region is CASSLGQTYGYTF.

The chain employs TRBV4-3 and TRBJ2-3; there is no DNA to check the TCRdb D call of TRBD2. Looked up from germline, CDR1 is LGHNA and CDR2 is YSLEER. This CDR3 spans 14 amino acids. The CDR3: CASSQSGRGDTQYF.

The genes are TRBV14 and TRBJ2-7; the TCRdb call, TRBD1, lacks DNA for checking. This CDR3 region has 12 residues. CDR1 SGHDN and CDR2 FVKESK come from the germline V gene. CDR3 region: CASSQGGDEQYF.

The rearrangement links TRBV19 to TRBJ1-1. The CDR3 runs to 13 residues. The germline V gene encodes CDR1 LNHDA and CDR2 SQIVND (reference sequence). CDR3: CASRSFTVAEAFF.

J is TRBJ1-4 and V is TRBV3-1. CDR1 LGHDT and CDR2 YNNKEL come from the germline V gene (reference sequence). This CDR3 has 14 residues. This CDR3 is CASSSYGEGEKLFF.

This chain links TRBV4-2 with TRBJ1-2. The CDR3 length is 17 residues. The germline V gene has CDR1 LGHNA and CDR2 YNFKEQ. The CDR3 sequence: CASSQDQGSQINYGYTF.

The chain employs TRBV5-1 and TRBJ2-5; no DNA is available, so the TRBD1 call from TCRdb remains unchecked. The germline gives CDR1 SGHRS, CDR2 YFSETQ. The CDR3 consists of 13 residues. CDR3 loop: CASSATPGETQYF.

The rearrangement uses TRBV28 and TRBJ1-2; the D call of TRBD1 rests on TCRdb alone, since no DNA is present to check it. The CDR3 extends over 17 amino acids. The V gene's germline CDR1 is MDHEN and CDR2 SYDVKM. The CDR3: CASSLDRGRWGNYGYTF.

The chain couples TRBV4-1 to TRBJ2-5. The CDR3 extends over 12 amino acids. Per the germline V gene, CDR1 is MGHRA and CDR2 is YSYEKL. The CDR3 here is CASSQNRETQYF.

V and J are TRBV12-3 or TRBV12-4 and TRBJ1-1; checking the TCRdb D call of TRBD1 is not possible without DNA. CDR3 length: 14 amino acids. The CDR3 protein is CASTLAGANTEAFF.

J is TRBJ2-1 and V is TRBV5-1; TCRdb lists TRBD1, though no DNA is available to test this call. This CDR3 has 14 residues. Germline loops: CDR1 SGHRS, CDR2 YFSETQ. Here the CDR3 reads CASSLGDYPAEQFF.

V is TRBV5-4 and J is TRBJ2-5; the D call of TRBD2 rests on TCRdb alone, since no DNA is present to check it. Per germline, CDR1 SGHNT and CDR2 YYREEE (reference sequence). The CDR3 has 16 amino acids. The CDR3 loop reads CASSLDLLAGGETQYF. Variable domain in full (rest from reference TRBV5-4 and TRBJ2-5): ETGVTQSPTHLIKTRGQQVTLRCSSQSGHNTVSWYQQALGQGPQFIFQYYREEENGRGNFPPRFSGLQFPNYSSELNVNALELDDSALYLCASSLDLLAGGETQYFGPGTRLLVL.

CDR3: CASSLWQGVDSNSPLHF. The J gene is TRBJ1-6, the V gene TRBV7-9; there is no DNA to check the TCRdb D call of TRBD1. Germline-derived CDR1 and CDR2 are SEHNR and FQNEAQ (reference sequence). The length of the CDR3 is 17 residues. Combining the CDR3 with reference TRBV7-9 and TRBJ1-6 gives the whole variable domain DTGVSQNPRHKITKRGQNVTFRCDPISEHNRLYWYRQTLGQGPEFLTYFQNEAQLEKSRLLSDRFSAERPKGSFSTLEIQRTEQGDSAMYLCASSLWQGVDSNSPLHFGNGTRLTVT.

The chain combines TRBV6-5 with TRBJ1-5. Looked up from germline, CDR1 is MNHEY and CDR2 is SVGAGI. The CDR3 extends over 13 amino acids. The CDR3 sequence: CASSQYRNQPQHF.

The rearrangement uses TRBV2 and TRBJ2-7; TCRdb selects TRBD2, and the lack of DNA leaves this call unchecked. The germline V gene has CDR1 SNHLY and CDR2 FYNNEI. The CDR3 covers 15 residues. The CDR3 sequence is CASSGLAGSPYEQYF.

CDR3 sequence reads: CSARAMRGEKGYLSYNEQFF. The chain is built from TRBV20-1 and TRBJ2-1; TCRdb reports TRBD1, a call that lacks DNA to check it against. The V gene's germline CDR1 is DFQATT and CDR2 SNEGSKA (reference sequence). This CDR3 is built from 20 residues.